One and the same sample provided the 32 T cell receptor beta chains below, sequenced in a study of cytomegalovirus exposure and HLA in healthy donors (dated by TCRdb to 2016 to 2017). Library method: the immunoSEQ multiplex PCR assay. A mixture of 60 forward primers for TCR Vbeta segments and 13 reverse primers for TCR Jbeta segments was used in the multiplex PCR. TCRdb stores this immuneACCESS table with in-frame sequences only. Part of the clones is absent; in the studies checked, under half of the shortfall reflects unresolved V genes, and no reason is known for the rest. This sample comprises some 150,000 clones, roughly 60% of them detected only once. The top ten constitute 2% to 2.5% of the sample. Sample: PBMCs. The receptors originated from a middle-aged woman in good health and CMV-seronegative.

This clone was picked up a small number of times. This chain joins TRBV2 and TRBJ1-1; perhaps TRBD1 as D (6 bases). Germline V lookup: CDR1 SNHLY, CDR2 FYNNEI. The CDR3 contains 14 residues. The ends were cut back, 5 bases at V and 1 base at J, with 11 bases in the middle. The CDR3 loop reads CASSNTGRNTEAFF. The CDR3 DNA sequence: TGTGCCAGCAGTAATACAGGGCGGAACACTGAAGCTTTCTTT.

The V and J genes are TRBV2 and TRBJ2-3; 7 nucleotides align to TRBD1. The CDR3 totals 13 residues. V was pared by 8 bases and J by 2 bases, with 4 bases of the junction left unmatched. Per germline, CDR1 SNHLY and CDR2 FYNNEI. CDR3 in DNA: TGTGCCAGCGGGACAGTTTACACAGATACGCAGTATTTT. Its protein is CASGTVYTDTQYF.

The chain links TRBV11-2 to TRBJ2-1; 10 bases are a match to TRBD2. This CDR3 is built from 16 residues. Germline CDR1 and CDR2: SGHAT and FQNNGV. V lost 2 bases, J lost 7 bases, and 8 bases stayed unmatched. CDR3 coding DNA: TGTGCCAGCAGCTTAACTAGCGGGGCCTCTAGGAATGAGCAGTTCTTC. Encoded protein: CASSLTSGASRNEQFF.

The CDR3 region has the DNA TGTGCCAGCAGTGTACAGGCGAGTGCCCAAAGGACCCAGTACTTC. It codes for CASSVQASAQRTQYF. The gene calls are TRBV27 and TRBJ2-5; TRBD1 is a possible D gene (5 bases). CDR1 is MNHEY, CDR2 SMNVEV, per germline (reference sequence). The V end lost 5 bases, the J end lost 7 bases, and 20 bases lay between the germline ends. The CDR3 covers 15 residues.

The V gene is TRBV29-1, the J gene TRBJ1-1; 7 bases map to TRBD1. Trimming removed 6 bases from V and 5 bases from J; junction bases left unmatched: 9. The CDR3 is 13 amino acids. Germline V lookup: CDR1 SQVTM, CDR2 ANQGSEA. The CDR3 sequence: CSVATNRGTEAFF. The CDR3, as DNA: TGCAGCGTAGCCACCAACAGGGGAACTGAAGCTTTCTTT.

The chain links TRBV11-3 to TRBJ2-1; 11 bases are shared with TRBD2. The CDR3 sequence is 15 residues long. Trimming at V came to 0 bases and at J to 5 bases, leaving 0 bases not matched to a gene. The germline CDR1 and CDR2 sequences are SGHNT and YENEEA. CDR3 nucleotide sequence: TGTGCCAGCAGCTTAGAACTAGCGGGGGACAATGAGCAGTTCTTC. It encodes CASSLELAGDNEQFF.

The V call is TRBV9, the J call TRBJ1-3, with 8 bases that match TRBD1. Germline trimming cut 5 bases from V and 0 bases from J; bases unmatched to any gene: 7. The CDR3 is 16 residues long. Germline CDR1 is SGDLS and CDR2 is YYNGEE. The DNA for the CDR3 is TGTGCCAGCAGTAAAACAGGGGGGAGCTCTGGAAACACCATATATTTT. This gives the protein CASSKTGGSSGNTIYF.

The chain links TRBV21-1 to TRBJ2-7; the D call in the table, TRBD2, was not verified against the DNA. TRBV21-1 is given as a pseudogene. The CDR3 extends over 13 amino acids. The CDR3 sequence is CASSIEWRYEQYF. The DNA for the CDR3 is TGTGCCAGCAGCATAGAATGGAGGTACGAGCAGTACTTC.

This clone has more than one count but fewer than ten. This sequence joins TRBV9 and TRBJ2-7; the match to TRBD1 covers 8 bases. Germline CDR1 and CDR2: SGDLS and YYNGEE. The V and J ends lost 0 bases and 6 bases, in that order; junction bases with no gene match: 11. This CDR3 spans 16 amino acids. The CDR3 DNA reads TGTGCCAGCAGCGTAGCCGGGTCAGGGGGCTTTGGCGAGCAGTACTTC. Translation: CASSVAGSGGFGEQYF.

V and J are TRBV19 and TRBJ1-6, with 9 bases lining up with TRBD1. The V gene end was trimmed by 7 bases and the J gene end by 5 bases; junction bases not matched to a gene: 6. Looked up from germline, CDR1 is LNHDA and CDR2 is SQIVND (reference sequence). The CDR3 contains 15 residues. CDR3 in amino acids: CASTSWTGDNSPLHF. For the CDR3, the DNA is TGTGCCAGTACCTCCTGGACAGGGGATAATTCACCCCTCCACTTT.

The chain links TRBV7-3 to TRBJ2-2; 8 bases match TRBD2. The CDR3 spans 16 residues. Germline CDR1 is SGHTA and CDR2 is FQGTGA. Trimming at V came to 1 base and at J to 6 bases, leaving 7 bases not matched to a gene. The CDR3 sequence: CASSLIGGASAGELFF. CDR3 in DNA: TGTGCCAGCAGCTTAATCGGGGGGGCCTCGGCCGGGGAGCTGTTTTTT.

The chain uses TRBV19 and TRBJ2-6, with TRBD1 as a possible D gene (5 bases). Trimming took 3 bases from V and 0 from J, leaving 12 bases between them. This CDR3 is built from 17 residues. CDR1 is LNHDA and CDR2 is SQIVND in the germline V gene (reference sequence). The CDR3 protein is CASSISVDSSGANVLTF. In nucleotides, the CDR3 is TGTGCCAGTAGTATTTCGGTTGACAGCTCTGGGGCCAACGTCCTGACTTTC.

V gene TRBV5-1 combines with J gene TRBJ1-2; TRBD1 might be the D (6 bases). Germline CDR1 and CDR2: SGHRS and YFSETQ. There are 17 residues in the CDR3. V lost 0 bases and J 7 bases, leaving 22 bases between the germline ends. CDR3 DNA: TGCGCCAGCAGCTTGGCTGGGGGCCGAGATTCCCTTTCTGGCTACACCTTC. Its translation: CASSLAGGRDSLSGYTF. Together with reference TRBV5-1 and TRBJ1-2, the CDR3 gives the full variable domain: KAGVTQTPRYLIKTRGQQVTLSCSPISGHRSVSWYQQTPGQGLQFLFEYFSETQRNKGNFPGRFSGRQFSNSRSEMNVSTLELGDSALYLCASSLAGGRDSLSGYTFGSGTRLTVV.

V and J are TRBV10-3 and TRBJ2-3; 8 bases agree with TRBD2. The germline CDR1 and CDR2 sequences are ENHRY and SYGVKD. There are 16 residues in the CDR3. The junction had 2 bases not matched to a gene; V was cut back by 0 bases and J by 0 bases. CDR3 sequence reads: CAISESERGSTDTQYF. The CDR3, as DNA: TGTGCCATCAGTGAGTCGGAGCGGGGGAGCACAGATACGCAGTATTTT.

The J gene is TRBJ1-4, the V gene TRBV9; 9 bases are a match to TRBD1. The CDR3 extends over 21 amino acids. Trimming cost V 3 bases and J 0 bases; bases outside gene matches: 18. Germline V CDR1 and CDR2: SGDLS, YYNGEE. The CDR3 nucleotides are TGTGCCAGCAGCGCCGGAGGGGTTTATACAGGGGGCGAAGCAACTAATGAAAAACTGTTTTTT. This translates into CASSAGGVYTGGEATNEKLFF.

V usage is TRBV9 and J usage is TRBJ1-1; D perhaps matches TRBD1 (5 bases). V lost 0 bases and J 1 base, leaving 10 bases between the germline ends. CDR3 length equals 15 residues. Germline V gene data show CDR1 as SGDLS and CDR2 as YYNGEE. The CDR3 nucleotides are TGTGCCAGCAGCGTAGGGGGCACACCGAACACTGAAGCTTTCTTT. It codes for CASSVGGTPNTEAFF.

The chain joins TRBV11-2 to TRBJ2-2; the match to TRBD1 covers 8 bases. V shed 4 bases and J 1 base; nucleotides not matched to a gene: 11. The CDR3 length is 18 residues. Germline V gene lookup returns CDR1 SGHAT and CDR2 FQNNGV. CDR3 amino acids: CASSSLSRTGMNTGELFF. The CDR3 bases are TGTGCCAGCAGCTCTCTGTCACGGACAGGGATGAACACCGGGGAGCTGTTTTTT.

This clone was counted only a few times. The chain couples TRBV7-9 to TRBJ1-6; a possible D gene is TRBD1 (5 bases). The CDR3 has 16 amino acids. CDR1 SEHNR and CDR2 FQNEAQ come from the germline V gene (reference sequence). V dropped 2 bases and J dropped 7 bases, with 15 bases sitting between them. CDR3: CASSLKQVAVNSPLHF. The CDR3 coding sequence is TGTGCCAGCAGCTTAAAACAGGTCGCGGTAAATTCACCCCTCCACTTT.

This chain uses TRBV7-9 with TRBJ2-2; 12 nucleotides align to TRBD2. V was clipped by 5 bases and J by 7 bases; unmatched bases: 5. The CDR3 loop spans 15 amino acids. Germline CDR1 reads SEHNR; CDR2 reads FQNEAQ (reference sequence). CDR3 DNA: TGTGCCAGCAGCCCTAGCGGGGGGGCCCTCGGGGAGCTGTTTTTT. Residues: CASSPSGGALGELFF.

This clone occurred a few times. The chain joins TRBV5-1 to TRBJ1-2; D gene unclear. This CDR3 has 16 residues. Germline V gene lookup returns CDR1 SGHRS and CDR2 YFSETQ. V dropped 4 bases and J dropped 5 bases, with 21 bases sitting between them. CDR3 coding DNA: TGCGCCAGCAGCGAGGTCTTTGGGGAGGCTTGGTATGGCTACACCTTC. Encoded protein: CASSEVFGEAWYGYTF.

The CDR3 protein is CASSGSGLADNEQFF. In DNA, the CDR3 is TGTGCCAGCAGTGGCTCGGGACTAGCGGACAATGAGCAGTTCTTC. V gene TRBV28 combines with J gene TRBJ2-1, with 11 nucleotides matching TRBD2. The length of the CDR3 is 15 residues. After removal of 5 bases from V and 5 bases from J, the junction contained 5 bases not matched to a gene. Germline CDR1 MDHEN, CDR2 SYDVKM.

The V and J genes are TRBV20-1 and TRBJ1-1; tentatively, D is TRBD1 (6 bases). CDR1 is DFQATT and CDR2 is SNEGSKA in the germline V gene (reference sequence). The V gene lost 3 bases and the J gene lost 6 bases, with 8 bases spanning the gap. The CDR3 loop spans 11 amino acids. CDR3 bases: TGCAGTGCTAGGAAGGGGGCTGAAGCTTTCTTT. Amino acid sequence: CSARKGAEAFF.

As DNA, the CDR3 is TGCGCCAGCACGGGACTAGCGGGGACGGATACGCAGTATTTT. Its translation is CASTGLAGTDTQYF. The chain combines TRBV5-1 with TRBJ2-3, with 13 bases that match TRBD2. The CDR3 has 14 residues. Per the germline V gene, CDR1 is SGHRS and CDR2 is YFSETQ. With V trimmed by 6 bases and J by 6 bases, 4 bases remained unmatched.

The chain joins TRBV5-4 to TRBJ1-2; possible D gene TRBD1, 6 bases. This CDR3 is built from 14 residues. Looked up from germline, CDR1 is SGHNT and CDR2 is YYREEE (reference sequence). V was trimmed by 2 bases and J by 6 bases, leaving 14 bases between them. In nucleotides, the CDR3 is TGTGCCAGCAGCTTACCTAGGACAGTAAATGGCTACACCTTC. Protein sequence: CASSLPRTVNGYTF. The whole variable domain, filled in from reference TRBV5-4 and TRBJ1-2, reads ETGVTQSPTHLIKTRGQQVTLRCSSQSGHNTVSWYQQALGQGPQFIFQYYREEENGRGNFPPRFSGLQFPNYSSELNVNALELDDSALYLCASSLPRTVNGYTFGSGTRLTVV.

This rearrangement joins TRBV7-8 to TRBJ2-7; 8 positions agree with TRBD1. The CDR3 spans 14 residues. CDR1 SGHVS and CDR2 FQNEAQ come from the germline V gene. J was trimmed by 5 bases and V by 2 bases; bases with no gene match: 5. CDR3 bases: TGTGCCAGCAGCTTACAGGGGGCAGGCGACGAGCAGTACTTC. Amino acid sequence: CASSLQGAGDEQYF.

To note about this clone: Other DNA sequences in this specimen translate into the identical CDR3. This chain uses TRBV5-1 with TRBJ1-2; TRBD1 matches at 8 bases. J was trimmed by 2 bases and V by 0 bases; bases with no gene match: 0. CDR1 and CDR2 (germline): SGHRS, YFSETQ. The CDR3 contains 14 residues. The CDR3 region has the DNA TGCGCCAGCAGCTTGGGGACAGGGAACTATGGCTACACCTTC. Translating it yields CASSLGTGNYGYTF.

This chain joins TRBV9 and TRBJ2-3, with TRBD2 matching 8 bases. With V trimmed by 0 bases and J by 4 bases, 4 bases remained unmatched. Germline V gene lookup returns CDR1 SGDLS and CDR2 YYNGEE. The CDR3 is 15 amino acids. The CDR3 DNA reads TGTGCCAGCAGCGTAGCGGCAGCGGGGGCAGATACGCAGTATTTT. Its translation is CASSVAAAGADTQYF.

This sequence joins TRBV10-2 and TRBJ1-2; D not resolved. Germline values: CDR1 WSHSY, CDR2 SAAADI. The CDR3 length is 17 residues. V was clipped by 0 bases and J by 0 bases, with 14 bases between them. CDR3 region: CASSESGRRLTNYGYTF. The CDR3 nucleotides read TGCGCCAGCAGTGAGTCGGGAAGGAGGTTAACTAACTATGGCTACACCTTC.

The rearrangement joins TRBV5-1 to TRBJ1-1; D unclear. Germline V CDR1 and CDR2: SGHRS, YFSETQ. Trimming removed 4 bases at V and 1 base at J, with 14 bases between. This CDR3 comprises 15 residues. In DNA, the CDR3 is TGCGCCAGCAGCCTATCCATGGGCGCGAACACTGAAGCTTTCTTT. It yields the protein CASSLSMGANTEAFF.

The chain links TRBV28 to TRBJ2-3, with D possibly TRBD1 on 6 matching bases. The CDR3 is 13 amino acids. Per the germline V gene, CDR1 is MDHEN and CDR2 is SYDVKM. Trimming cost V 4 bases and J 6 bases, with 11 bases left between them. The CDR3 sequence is CASSSLQGDTQYF. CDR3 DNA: TGTGCCAGCAGTTCCCTTCAGGGGGATACGCAGTATTTT. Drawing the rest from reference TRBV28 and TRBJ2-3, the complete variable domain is DVKVTQSSRYLVKRTGEKVFLECVQDMDHENMFWYRQDPGLGLRLIYFSYDVKMKEKGDIPEGYSVSREKKERFSLILESASTNQTSMYLCASSSLQGDTQYFGPGTRLTVL.

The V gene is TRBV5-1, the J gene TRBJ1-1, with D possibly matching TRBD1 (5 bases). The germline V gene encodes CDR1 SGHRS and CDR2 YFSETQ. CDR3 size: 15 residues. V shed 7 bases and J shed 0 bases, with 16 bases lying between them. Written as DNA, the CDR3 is TGCGCCAGCCGCCCCCCCGAACAGGTGAACACTGAAGCTTTCTTT. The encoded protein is CASRPPEQVNTEAFF.

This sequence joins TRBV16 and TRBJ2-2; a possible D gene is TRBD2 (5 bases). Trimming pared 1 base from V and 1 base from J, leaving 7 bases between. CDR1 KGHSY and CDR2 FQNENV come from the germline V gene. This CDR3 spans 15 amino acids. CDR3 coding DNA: TGTGCCAGCAGCCAATTTGCGGGGAACACCGGGGAGCTGTTTTTT. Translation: CASSQFAGNTGELFF.